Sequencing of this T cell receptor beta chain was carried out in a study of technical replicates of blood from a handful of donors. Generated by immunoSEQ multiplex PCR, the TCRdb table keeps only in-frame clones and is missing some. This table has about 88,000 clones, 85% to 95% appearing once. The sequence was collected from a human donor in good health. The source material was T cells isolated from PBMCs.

The CDR3, as DNA: TGTGCCACCAGCGAGATCATGAACACTGAAGCTTTCTTT. This gives the protein CATSEIMNTEAFF. The rearrangement links TRBV15 to TRBJ1-1; D gene unclear. The CDR3 is 13 amino acids. CDR1 and CDR2 (germline): LNHNV, YYDKDF (reference sequence). V lost 5 bases and J 0 bases, leaving 7 bases between the germline ends. Drawing the rest from reference TRBV15 and TRBJ1-1, the complete variable domain is DAMVIQNPRYQVTQFGKPVTLSCSQTLNHNVMYWYQQKSSQAPKLLFHYYDKDFNNEADTPDNFQSRRPNTSFCFLDIRSPGLGDTAMYLCATSEIMNTEAFFGQGTRLTVV.